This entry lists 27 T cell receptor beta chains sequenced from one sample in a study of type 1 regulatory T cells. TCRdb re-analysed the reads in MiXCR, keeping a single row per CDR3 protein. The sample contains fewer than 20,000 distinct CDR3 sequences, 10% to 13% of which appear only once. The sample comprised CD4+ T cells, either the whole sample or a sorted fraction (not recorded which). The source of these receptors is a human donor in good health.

The CDR3 region is CASGLSDRAGGYTF. DNA of the CDR3: TGTGCCAGCGGCCTTTCGGACAGGGCGGGTGGCTACACCTTC. The chain has TRBV4-2 and TRBJ1-2; 8 nucleotides match TRBD1. The germline V gene has CDR1 LGHNA and CDR2 YNFKEQ. J lost 7 bases, V lost 8 bases, and 12 bases had no gene match. The CDR3 runs to 14 residues.

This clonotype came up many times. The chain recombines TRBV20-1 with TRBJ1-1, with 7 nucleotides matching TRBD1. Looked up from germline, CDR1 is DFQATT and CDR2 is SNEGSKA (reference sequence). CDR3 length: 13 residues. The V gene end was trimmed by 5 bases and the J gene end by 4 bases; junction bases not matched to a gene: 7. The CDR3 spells CSAPEGASTEAFF. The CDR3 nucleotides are TGCAGTGCTCCAGAGGGGGCGAGCACTGAAGCTTTCTTT.

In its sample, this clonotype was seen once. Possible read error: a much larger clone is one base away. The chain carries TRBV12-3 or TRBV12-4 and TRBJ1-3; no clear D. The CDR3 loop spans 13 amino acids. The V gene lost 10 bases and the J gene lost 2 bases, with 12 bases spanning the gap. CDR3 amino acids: CATTRSAGNTIYF. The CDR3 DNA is TGTGCCACCACGCGGTCAGCTGGAAACACCATATATTTT.

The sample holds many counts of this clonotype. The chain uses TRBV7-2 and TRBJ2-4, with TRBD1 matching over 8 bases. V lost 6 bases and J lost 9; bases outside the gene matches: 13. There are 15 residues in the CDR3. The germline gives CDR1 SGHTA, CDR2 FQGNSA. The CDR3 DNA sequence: TGTGCCAGCAGTTATAACCAGGGGGCGGCTAGCATTCAGTACTTC. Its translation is CASSYNQGAASIQYF.

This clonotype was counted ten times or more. CDR3: CASSDSKSYEQYF. The CDR3 DNA reads as TGTGCCAGCAGTGACTCTAAGTCCTACGAGCAGTACTTC. This sequence joins TRBV6-4 and TRBJ2-7; D is ambiguous. Germline CDR1 is MRHNA and CDR2 is SNTAGT. There are 13 residues in the CDR3. With 0 bases removed from V and 1 base from J, the gap between germline ends came to 4 bases.

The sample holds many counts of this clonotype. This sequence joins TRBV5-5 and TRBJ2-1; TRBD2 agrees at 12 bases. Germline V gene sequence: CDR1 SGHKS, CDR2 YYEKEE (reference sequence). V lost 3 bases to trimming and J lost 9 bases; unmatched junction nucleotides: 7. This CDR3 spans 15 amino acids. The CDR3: CASSSRLAGDGEQFF. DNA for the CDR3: TGTGCCAGCAGCTCAAGACTAGCGGGAGACGGTGAGCAGTTCTTC.

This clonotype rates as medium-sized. The CDR3 DNA follows: TGTGCCAGCAGCTTAAGGGAAGAAGATACGCAGTATTTT. This gives the protein CASSLREEDTQYF. This rearrangement joins TRBV7-2 to TRBJ2-3; unclear D gene. The germline gives CDR1 SGHTA, CDR2 FQGNSA. With 2 bases removed from V and 5 bases from J, the gap between germline ends came to 8 bases. The CDR3 totals 13 residues.

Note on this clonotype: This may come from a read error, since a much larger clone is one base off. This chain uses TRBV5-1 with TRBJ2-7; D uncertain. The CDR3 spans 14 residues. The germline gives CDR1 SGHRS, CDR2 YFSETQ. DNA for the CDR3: TGCGCCAGCAGCTTGGGACCAGGTGGCTACGGGCAGTACTTC. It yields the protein CASSLGPGGYGQYF. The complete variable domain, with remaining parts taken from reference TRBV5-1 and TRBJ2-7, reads KAGVTQTPRYLIKTRGQQVTLSCSPISGHRSVSWYQQTPGQGLQFLFEYFSETQRNKGNFPGRFSGRQFSNSRSEMNVSTLELGDSALYLCASSLGPGGYGQYFGPGTRLTVT.

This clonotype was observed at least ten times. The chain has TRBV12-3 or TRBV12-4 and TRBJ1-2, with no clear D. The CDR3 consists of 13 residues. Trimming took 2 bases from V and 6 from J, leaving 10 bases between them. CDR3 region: CASSLRLPNGYTF. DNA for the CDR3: TGTGCCAGCAGTTTACGGCTGCCGAATGGCTACACCTTC.

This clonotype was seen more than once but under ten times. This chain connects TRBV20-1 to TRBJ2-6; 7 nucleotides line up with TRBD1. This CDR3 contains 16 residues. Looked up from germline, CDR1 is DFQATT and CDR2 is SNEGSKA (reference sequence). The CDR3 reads CRPTGQDAAGANVLTF. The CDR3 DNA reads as TGCAGGCCTACAGGACAGGACGCCGCTGGGGCCAACGTCCTGACTTTC.

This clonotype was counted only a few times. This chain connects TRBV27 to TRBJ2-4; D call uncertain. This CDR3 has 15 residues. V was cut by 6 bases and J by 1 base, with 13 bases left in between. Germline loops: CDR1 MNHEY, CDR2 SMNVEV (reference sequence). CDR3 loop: CASSTNGLAKNIQYF. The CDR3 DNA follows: TGTGCCAGCAGCACTAACGGGTTGGCCAAAAACATTCAGTACTTC.

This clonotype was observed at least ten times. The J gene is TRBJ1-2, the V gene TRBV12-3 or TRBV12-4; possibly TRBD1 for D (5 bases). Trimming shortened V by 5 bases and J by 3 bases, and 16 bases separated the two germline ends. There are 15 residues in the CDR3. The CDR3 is CASSRLQVVDYGYTF. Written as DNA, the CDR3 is TGTGCCAGCAGTCGATTACAGGTGGTGGACTATGGCTACACCTTC.

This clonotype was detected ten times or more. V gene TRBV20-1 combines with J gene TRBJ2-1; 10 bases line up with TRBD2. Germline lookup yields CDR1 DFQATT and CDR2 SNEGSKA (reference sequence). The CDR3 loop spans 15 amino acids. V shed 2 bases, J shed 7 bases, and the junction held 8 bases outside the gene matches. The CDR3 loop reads CSARHRLAGTNEQFF. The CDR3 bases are TGCAGTGCTAGACATCGACTAGCGGGTACGAATGAGCAGTTCTTC.

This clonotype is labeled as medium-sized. CDR3 loop: CASNRDRVNTGELFF. CDR3 DNA sequence: TGCGCCAGCAATCGGGACAGAGTGAACACCGGGGAGCTGTTTTTT. The rearrangement links TRBV5-1 to TRBJ2-2, with 7 bases matching TRBD1. In germline, CDR1 is SGHRS, CDR2 YFSETQ. Unmatched junction bases numbered 6, after V lost 6 bases and J lost 1 base. The CDR3 loop spans 15 amino acids.

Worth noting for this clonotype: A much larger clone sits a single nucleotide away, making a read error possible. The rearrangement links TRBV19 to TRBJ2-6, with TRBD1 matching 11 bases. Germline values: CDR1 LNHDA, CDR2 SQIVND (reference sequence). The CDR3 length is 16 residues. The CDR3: CVSLRGQGAGANVLTF. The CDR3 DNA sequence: TGTGTCAGTCTACGGGGACAGGGGGCTGGGGCCAACGTCCTGACTTTC.

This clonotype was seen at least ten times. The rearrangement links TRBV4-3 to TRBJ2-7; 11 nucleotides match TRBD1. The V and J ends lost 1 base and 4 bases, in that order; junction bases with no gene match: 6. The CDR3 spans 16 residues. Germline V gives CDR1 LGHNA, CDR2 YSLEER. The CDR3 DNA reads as TGCGCCAGCAGCCAAGGCCCCGGGACAGGGGGATACGAGCAGTACTTC. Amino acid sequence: CASSQGPGTGGYEQYF.

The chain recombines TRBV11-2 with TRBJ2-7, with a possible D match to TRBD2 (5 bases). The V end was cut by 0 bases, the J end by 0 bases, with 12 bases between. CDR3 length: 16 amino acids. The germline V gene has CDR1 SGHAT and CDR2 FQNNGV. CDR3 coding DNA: TGTGCCAGCAGCTTAGAAGGACTTCTCTTCTCCTACGAGCAGTACTTC. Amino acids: CASSLEGLLFSYEQYF.

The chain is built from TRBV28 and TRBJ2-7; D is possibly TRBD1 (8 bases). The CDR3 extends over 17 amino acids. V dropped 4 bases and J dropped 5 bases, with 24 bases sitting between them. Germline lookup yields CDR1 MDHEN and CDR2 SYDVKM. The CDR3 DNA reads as TGTGCCAGCAGTTCGGGGACAGGCTTGGCGGGAGAAAACGAGCAGTACTTC. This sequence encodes CASSSGTGLAGENEQYF.

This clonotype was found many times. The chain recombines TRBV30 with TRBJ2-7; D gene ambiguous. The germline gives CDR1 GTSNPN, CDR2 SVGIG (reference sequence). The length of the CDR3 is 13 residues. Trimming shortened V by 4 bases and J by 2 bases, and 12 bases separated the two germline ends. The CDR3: CAWNPTPTYEQYF. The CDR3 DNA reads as TGTGCCTGGAACCCGACACCTACCTACGAGCAGTACTTC.

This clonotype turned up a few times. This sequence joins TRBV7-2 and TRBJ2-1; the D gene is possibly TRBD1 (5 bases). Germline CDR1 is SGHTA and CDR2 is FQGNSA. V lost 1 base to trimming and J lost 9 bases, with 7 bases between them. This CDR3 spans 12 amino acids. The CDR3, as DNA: TGTGCCAGCAGCTTAGGGGGCTTTGAGCAGTTCTTC. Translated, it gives CASSLGGFEQFF.

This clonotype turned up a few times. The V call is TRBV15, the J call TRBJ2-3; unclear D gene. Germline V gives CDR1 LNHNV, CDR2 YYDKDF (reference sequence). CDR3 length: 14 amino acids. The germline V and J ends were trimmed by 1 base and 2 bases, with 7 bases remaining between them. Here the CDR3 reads CATSRGGTTDTQYF. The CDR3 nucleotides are TGTGCCACCAGCAGAGGCGGAACCACAGATACGCAGTATTTT. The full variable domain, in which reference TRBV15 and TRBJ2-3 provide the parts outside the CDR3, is DAMVIQNPRYQVTQFGKPVTLSCSQTLNHNVMYWYQQKSSQAPKLLFHYYDKDFNNEADTPDNFQSRRPNTSFCFLDIRSPGLGDTAMYLCATSRGGTTDTQYFGPGTRLTVL.

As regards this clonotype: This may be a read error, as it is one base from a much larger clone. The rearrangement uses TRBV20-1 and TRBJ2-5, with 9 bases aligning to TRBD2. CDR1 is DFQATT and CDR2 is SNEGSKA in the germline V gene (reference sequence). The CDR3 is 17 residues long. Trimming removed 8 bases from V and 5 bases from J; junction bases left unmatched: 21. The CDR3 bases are TGCAGTCCGAAGCCTCGTGGCGCTAGCGGGACATGGGAGACCCAGTACTTC. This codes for CSPKPRGASGTWETQYF.

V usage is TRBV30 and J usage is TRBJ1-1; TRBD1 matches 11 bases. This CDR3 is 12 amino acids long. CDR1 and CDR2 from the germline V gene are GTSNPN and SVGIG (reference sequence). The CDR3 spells CAWDRGSGEAFF. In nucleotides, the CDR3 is TGTGCATGGGACAGGGGGTCCGGTGAAGCTTTCTTT.

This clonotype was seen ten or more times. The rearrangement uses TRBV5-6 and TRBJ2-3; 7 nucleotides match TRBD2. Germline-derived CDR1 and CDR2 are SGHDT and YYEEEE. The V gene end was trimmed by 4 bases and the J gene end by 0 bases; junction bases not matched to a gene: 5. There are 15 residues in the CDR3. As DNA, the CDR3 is TGTGCCAGCAGCCACCTAGCGGTTAGCACAGATACGCAGTATTTT. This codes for CASSHLAVSTDTQYF.

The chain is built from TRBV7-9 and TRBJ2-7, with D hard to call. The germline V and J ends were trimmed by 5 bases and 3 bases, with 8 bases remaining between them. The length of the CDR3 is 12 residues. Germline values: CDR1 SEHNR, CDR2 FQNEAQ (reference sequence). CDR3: CASSVESYEQYF. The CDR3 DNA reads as TGTGCCAGCAGCGTCGAAAGCTACGAGCAGTACTTC.

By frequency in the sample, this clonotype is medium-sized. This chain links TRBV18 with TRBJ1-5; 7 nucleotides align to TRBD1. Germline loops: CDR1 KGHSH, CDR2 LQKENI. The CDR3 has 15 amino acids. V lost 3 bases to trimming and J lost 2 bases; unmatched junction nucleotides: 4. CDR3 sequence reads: CASSPSGQGNQPQHF. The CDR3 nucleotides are TGTGCCAGCTCACCCTCCGGACAGGGCAATCAGCCCCAGCATTTT.

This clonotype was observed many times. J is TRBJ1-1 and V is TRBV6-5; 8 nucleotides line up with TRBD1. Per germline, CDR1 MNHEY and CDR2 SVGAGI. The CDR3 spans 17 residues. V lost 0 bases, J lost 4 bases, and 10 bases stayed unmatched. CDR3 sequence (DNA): TGTGCCAGCAGTTACTCGAGGCCAGGGGGCTGGGGCACTGAAGCTTTCTTT. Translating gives CASSYSRPGGWGTEAFF.